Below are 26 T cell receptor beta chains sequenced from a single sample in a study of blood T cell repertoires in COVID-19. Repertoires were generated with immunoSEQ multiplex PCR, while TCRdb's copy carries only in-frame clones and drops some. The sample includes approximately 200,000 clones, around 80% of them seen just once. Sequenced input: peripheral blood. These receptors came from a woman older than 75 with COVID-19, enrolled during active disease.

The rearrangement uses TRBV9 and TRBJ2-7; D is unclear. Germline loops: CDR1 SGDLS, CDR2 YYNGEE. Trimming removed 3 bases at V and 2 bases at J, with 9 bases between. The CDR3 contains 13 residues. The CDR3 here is CASSALGPYEQYF. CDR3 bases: TGTGCCAGCAGCGCCCTAGGCCCCTACGAGCAGTACTTC.

The CDR3 sequence: CASRKDRVSYEQYF. Here the CDR3 DNA reads TGTGCCAGCAGGAAAGACAGGGTAAGCTACGAGCAGTACTTC. J is TRBJ2-7 and V is TRBV2; TRBD1 matches at 7 bases. In germline, CDR1 is SNHLY, CDR2 FYNNEI. J lost 3 bases, V lost 6 bases, and 8 bases had no gene match. The CDR3 runs to 14 residues.

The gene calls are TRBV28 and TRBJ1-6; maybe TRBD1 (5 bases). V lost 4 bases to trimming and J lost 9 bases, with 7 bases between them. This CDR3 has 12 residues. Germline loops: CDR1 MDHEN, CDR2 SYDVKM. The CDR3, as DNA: TGTGCCAGCAGTTGGGGGGGTTCACCCCTCCACTTT. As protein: CASSWGGSPLHF.

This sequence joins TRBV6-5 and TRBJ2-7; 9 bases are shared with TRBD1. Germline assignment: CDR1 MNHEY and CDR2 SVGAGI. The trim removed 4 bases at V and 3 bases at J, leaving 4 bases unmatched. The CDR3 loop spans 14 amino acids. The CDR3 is CASSSGTGSYEQYF. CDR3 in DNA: TGTGCCAGCAGTTCCGGGACAGGGAGCTACGAGCAGTACTTC.

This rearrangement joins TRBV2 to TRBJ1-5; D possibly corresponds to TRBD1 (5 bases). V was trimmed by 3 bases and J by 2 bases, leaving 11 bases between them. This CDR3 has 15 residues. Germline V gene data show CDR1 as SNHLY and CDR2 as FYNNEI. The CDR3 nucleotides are TGTGCCAGCAGTGAGGAGGGGTATGGCAATCAGCCCCAGCATTTT. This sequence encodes CASSEEGYGNQPQHF.

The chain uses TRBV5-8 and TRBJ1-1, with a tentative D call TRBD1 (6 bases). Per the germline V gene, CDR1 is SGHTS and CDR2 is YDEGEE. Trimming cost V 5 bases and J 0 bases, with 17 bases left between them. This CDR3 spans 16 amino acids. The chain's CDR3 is CASSRTVSLVNTEAFF. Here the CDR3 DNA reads TGTGCCAGCAGTAGGACAGTCTCCCTCGTGAACACTGAAGCTTTCTTT. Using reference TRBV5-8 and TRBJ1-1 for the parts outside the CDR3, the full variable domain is EAGVTQSPTHLIKTRGQQATLRCSPISGHTSVYWYQQALGLGLQFLLWYDEGEERNRGNFPPRFSGRQFPNYSSELNVNALELEDSALYLCASSRTVSLVNTEAFFGQGTRLTVV.

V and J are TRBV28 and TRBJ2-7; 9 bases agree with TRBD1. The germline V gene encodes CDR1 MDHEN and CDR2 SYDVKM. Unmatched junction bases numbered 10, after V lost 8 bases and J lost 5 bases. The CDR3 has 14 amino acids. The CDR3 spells CASHIGQGYDEQYF. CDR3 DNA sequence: TGTGCCAGCCATATAGGACAGGGGTACGACGAGCAGTACTTC.

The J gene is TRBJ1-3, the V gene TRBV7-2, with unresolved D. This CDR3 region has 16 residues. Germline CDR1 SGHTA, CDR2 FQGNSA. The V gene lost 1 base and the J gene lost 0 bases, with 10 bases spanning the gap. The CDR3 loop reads CASSLVLPLSGNTIYF. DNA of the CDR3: TGTGCCAGCAGCTTAGTGCTCCCACTCTCTGGAAACACCATATATTTT.

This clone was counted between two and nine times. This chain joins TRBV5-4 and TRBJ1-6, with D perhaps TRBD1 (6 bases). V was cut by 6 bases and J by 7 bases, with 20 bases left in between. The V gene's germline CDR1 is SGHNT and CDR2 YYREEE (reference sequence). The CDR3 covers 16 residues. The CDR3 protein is CASTRGGGTVNSPLHF. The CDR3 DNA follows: TGTGCCAGCACCCGAGGGGGGGGGACCGTGAATTCACCCCTCCACTTT. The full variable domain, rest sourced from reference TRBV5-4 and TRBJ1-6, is ETGVTQSPTHLIKTRGQQVTLRCSSQSGHNTVSWYQQALGQGPQFIFQYYREEENGRGNFPPRFSGLQFPNYSSELNVNALELDDSALYLCASTRGGGTVNSPLHFGNGTRLTVT.

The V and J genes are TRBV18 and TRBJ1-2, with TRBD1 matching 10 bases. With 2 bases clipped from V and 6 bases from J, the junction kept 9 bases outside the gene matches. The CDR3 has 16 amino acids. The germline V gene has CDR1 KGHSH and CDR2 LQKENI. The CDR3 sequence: CASSPGTGDYFNGYTF. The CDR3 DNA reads TGTGCCAGCTCACCAGGGACAGGGGACTACTTCAATGGCTACACCTTC.

CDR3 bases: TGCGCCAGCAGTGAGGGAGGACTAGCTGGAGATGAGCAGTTCTTC. Its protein is CASSEGGLAGDEQFF. V is TRBV10-1 and J is TRBJ2-1; 8 nucleotides line up with TRBD2. V was pared by 2 bases and J by 8 bases, with 8 bases of the junction left unmatched. The CDR3 runs 15 residues. Germline values: CDR1 WNHNN, CDR2 SYGVQD (reference sequence).

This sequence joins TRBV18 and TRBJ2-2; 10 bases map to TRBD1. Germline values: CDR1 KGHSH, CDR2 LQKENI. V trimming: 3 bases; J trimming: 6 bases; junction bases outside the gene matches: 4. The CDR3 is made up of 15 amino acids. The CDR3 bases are TGTGCCAGCTCACCCGGGACAGGGGCTGCCGGGGAGCTGTTTTTT. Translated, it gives CASSPGTGAAGELFF.

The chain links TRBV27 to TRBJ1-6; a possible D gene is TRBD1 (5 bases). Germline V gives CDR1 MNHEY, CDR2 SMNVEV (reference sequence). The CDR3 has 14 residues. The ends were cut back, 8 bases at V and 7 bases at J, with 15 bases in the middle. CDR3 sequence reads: CASGRQGGNSPLHF. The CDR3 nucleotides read TGTGCCAGCGGCAGGCAGGGCGGCAATTCACCCCTCCACTTT.

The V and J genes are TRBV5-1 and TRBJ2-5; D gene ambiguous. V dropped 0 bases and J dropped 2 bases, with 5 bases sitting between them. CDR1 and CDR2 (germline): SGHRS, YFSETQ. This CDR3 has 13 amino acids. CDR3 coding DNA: TGCGCCAGCAGCTTGGGTCTACAAGAGACCCAGTACTTC. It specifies CASSLGLQETQYF. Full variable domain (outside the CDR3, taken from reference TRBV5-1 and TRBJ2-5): KAGVTQTPRYLIKTRGQQVTLSCSPISGHRSVSWYQQTPGQGLQFLFEYFSETQRNKGNFPGRFSGRQFSNSRSEMNVSTLELGDSALYLCASSLGLQETQYFGPGTRLLVL.

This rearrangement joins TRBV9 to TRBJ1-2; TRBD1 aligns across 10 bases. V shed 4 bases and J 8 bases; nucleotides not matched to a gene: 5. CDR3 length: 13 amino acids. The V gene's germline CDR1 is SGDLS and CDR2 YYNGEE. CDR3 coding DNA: TGTGCCAGCAGCCTACCGACAGGGGGCGGCTACACCTTC. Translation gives CASSLPTGGGYTF.

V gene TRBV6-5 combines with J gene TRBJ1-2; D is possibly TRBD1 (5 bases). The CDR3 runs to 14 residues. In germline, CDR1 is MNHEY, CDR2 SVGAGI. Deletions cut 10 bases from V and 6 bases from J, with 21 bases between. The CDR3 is CATLFLRAGDGYTF. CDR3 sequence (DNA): TGTGCCACCCTTTTTCTACGGGCGGGGGATGGCTACACCTTC.

DNA of the CDR3: TGTGCCATCAGTGAAACGACACCAAACATTCAGTACTTC. This sequence encodes CAISETTPNIQYF. The V and J genes are TRBV10-3 and TRBJ2-4; D unclear. The CDR3 totals 13 residues. CDR1 and CDR2 (germline): ENHRY, SYGVKD. V lost 3 bases to trimming and J lost 6 bases, with 9 bases between them.

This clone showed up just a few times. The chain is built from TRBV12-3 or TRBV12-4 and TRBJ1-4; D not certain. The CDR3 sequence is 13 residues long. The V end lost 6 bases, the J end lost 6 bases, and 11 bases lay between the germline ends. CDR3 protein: CASSFQVHEKLFF. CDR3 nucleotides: TGTGCCAGCAGCTTTCAGGTCCATGAAAAACTGTTTTTT.

The CDR3 DNA follows: TGTGCCAGCTCAGACAGCAAGGGGAACTATGGCTACACCTTC. Its protein product is CASSDSKGNYGYTF. V is TRBV18 and J is TRBJ1-2; perhaps TRBD1 as D (5 bases). CDR3 length: 14 amino acids. V was pared by 5 bases and J by 2 bases, with 12 bases between. CDR1 is KGHSH and CDR2 is LQKENI in the germline V gene.

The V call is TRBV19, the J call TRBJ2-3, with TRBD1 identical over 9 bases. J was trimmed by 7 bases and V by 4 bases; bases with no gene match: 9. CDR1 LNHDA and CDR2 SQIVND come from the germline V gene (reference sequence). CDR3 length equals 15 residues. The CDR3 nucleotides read TGTGCCAGTAGTACCGGGACAGGGCAGATCCATACGCAGTATTTT. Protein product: CASSTGTGQIHTQYF. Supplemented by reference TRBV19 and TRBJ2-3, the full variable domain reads DGGITQSPKYLFRKEGQNVTLSCEQNLNHDAMYWYRQDPGQGLRLIYYSQIVNDFQKGDIAEGYSVSREKKESFPLTVTSAQKNPTAFYLCASSTGTGQIHTQYFGPGTRLTVL.

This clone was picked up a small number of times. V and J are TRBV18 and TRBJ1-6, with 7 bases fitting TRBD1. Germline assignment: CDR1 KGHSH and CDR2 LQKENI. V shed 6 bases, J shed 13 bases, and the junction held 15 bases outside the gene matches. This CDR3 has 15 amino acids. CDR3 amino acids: CASSPQRGGVQPLHF. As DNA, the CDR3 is TGTGCCAGCTCTCCCCAAAGAGGGGGCGTCCAGCCCCTCCACTTT. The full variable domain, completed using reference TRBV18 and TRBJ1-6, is NAGVMQNPRHLVRRRGQEARLRCSPMKGHSHVYWYRQLPEEGLKFMVYLQKENIIDESGMPKERFSAEFPKEGPSILRIQQVVRGDSAAYFCASSPQRGGVQPLHFGNGTRLTVT.

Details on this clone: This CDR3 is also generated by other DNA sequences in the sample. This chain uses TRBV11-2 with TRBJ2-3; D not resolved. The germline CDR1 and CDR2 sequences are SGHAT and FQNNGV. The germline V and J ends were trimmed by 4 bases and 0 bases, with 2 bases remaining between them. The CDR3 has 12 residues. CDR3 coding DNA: TGTGCCAGCAGCTCTAGCACAGATACGCAGTATTTT. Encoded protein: CASSSSTDTQYF.

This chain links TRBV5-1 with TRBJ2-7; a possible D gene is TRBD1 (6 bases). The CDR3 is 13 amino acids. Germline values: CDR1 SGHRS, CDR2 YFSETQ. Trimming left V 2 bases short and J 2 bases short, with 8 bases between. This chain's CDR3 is CASSFQGTYEQYF. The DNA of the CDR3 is TGCGCCAGCAGCTTCCAGGGGACCTACGAGCAGTACTTC.

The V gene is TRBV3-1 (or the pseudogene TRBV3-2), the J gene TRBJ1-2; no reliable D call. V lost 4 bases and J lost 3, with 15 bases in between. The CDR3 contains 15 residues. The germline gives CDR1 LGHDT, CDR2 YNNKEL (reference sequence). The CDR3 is CASSPLLGVDYGYTF. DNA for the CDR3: TGTGCCAGCAGCCCCCTCCTCGGTGTGGACTATGGCTACACCTTC.

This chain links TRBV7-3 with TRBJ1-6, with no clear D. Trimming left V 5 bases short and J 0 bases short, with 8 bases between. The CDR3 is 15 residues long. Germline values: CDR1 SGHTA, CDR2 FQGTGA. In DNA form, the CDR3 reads TGTGCCAGCAGCCTACAGAGCTCCTATAATTCACCCCTCCACTTT. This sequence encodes CASSLQSSYNSPLHF. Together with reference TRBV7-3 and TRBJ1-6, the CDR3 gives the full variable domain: GAGVSQTPSNKVTEKGKYVELRCDPISGHTALYWYRQSLGQGPEFLIYFQGTGAADDSGLPNDRFFAVRPEGSVSTLKIQRTERGDSAVYLCASSLQSSYNSPLHFGNGTRLTVT.

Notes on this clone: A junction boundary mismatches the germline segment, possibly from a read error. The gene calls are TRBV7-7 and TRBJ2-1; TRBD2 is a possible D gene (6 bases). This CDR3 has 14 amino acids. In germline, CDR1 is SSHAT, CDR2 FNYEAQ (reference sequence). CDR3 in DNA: TGTGCTAGCAGCGCGGGGTTTGAGCGGCATGAGCAGTTCTTC. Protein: CASSAGFERHEQFF.